This T cell receptor beta chain is from a study of blood T cell repertoires in COVID-19. CDR1 is LNHDA, CDR2 SQIVND, per germline (reference sequence). With 6 bases removed from V and 7 bases from J, the gap between germline ends came to 16 bases. The CDR3 extends over 15 amino acids. As originally analysed: It was from reference gene primer amplification that nucleated cell counts were estimated. Assay: immunoSEQ multiplex PCR; the TCRdb copy retains only in-frame clones and omits some. The D gene and trimming were derived from the DNA, and the V and J assignments and clone size from that table. The sample carries more than 200,000 clones, around 84% recorded once. Followed over time, Seattle patients had been enrolled while infection was active.

The origin of this receptor is a woman of 80 years or more with COVID-19, enrolled during active disease. This chain joins TRBV19 and TRBJ1-6; weak D call: TRBD1 (5 bases). The sequenced material came from peripheral blood. The CDR3 sequence: CASSPPSRDNSPLHF. The CDR3 DNA is TGTGCCAGTAGCCCCCCCTCGCGGGACAATTCACCCCTCCACTTT.